The 22 T cell receptor beta chains listed next were all sequenced from one sample in a study of monozygotic twins with inflammatory bowel disease. For each CDR3 protein, TCRdb gives one entry from its re-call of the 5' RACE reads, without DNA. The table lists approximately 160,000 distinct CDR3 sequences. Sequencing was performed on blood. Receptors originate from a human donor with ulcerative colitis or Crohn's disease, or a healthy co-twin of an affected twin (not recorded which).

The chain carries TRBV5-1 and TRBJ1-1. The CDR3 runs 15 residues. CDR1 is SGHRS, CDR2 YFSETQ, per germline. The CDR3 here is CASSLREIGDTEAFF.

CDR3 protein: CSVEWVSGRAYNEQFF. The V and J genes are TRBV29-1 and TRBJ2-1; TCRdb selects TRBD2, and the lack of DNA leaves this call unchecked. Germline CDR1 reads SQVTM; CDR2 reads ANQGSEA. The CDR3 loop spans 16 amino acids.

The chain uses TRBV18 and TRBJ2-5; TCRdb indicates TRBD2, and absent DNA this call remains unverified. Germline V gene lookup returns CDR1 KGHSH and CDR2 LQKENI. The CDR3 is 15 amino acids. CDR3 sequence: CASSPDQGSPETQYF.

The chain carries TRBV5-1 and TRBJ2-2; TCRdb returns TRBD1, unconfirmable since there is no DNA. CDR1 is SGHRS and CDR2 is YFSETQ in the germline V gene. This CDR3 region has 13 residues. CDR3 protein: CASSLSGNGELFF.

The J gene is TRBJ2-1, the V gene TRBV5-6. This CDR3 is 15 amino acids long. In germline, CDR1 is SGHDT, CDR2 YYEEEE. Here the CDR3 reads CASSLGVAHHNEQFF.

J is TRBJ2-2 and V is TRBV9; the D call of TRBD1 rests on TCRdb alone, since no DNA is present to check it. CDR3 length: 16 amino acids. Per the germline V gene, CDR1 is SGDLS and CDR2 is YYNGEE. This CDR3 reads CASSVVGGGSTGELFF.

The chain recombines TRBV5-1 with TRBJ2-3. CDR3 length equals 13 residues. Germline V lookup: CDR1 SGHRS, CDR2 YFSETQ. Here the CDR3 reads CASSLESQDTQYF. The full variable domain, completed using reference TRBV5-1 and TRBJ2-3, is KAGVTQTPRYLIKTRGQQVTLSCSPISGHRSVSWYQQTPGQGLQFLFEYFSETQRNKGNFPGRFSGRQFSNSRSEMNVSTLELGDSALYLCASSLESQDTQYFGPGTRLTVL.

This chain links TRBV28 with TRBJ2-3; checking the TCRdb D call of TRBD1 is not possible without DNA. The CDR3 is 16 amino acids. Looked up from germline, CDR1 is MDHEN and CDR2 is SYDVKM. The CDR3 loop is CASSPLASLGTDTQYF.

The chain joins TRBV30 to TRBJ1-1; TCRdb designates TRBD1, a call that cannot be tested without DNA. Germline CDR1 is GTSNPN and CDR2 is SVGIG (reference sequence). The CDR3 has 11 residues. This chain's CDR3 is CAWTLDRGAFF.

The rearrangement uses TRBV29-1 and TRBJ2-7; TCRdb's D call of TRBD1 is untestable without DNA. The germline V gene encodes CDR1 SQVTM and CDR2 ANQGSEA. The length of the CDR3 is 15 residues. CDR3 residues: CSVEGEGKESYEQYF.

V gene TRBV12-3 or TRBV12-4 combines with J gene TRBJ1-2. This CDR3 is 13 amino acids long. The CDR3 region is CASSTDGSHGYTF.

The chain recombines TRBV4-1 with TRBJ2-1; the TCRdb call, TRBD2, lacks DNA for checking. The CDR3 is 14 amino acids. Germline values: CDR1 MGHRA, CDR2 YSYEKL. CDR3 in amino acids: CASSQTNIYNEQFF.

The CDR3 reads CASSPQGLEETQYF. The V and J genes are TRBV18 and TRBJ2-5; TCRdb indicates TRBD1, and absent DNA this call remains unverified. CDR3 size: 14 residues. Germline lookup yields CDR1 KGHSH and CDR2 LQKENI.

The chain uses TRBV19 and TRBJ1-1. The germline gives CDR1 LNHDA, CDR2 SQIVND (reference sequence). The CDR3 consists of 14 residues. Here the CDR3 reads CASSLQPMNTEAFF.

The chain carries TRBV7-3 and TRBJ2-1; TCRdb lists TRBD2, though no DNA is available to test this call. There are 16 residues in the CDR3. Germline CDR1 is SGHTA and CDR2 is FQGTGA. The CDR3 sequence: CASSSAGTSGRIEQFF.

The chain recombines TRBV7-3 with TRBJ2-7; TCRdb reports TRBD2, a call that lacks DNA to check it against. CDR3 length: 15 amino acids. CDR1 and CDR2 (germline): SGHTA, FQGTGA. The CDR3 protein is CASSDRTSGTYEQYF. Filled out from reference TRBV7-3 and TRBJ2-7, the complete variable domain reads GAGVSQTPSNKVTEKGKYVELRCDPISGHTALYWYRQSLGQGPEFLIYFQGTGAADDSGLPNDRFFAVRPEGSVSTLKIQRTERGDSAVYLCASSDRTSGTYEQYFGPGTRLTVT.

The chain joins TRBV28 to TRBJ2-5; the D call from TCRdb, TRBD1, cannot be confirmed without DNA. The CDR3 length is 14 residues. The germline V gene encodes CDR1 MDHEN and CDR2 SYDVKM. The CDR3 sequence is CASSRTQGWETQYF.

The chain links TRBV7-9 to TRBJ1-3. The CDR3 extends over 15 amino acids. CDR1 is SEHNR, CDR2 FQNEAQ, per germline (reference sequence). The CDR3 here is CASSLGSNAGNTIYF.

The chain carries TRBV5-1 and TRBJ2-5; TCRdb calls TRBD2, which cannot be checked without DNA. The CDR3 has 16 amino acids. The germline V gene has CDR1 SGHRS and CDR2 YFSETQ. This CDR3 is CASSWGLAGPQETQYF.

The chain uses TRBV6-2 or TRBV6-3 and TRBJ2-5; TCRdb's D gene call, TRBD2, goes unchecked for lack of DNA. This CDR3 has 12 residues. Germline V gene sequence: CDR1 MNHEY, CDR2 SVGEGT. Here the CDR3 reads CASSYKGLAVHF.

The genes are TRBV10-2 and TRBJ1-5; as DNA is missing, the TRBD1 call by TCRdb cannot be tested. Germline V gene data show CDR1 as WSHSY and CDR2 as SAAADI. This CDR3 contains 17 residues. This CDR3 reads CASSESAGTGGNQPQHF.

The chain couples TRBV11-2 to TRBJ1-5; the TCRdb D gene call, TRBD1, has no DNA to confirm it. The CDR3 runs 16 residues. CDR1 and CDR2 from the germline V gene are SGHAT and FQNNGV. CDR3 in amino acids: CASSPYPRGSNQPQHF.